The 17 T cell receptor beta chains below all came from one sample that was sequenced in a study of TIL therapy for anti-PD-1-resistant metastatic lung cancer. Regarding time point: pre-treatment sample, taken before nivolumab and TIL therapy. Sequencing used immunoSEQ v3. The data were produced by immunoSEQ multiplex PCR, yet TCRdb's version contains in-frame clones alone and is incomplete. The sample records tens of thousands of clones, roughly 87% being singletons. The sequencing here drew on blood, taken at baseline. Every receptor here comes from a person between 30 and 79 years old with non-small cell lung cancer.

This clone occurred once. The CDR3 reads CASSARQGAGTEAFF. CDR3 nucleotide sequence: TGTGCCAGCAGTGCCCGACAGGGGGCGGGCACTGAAGCTTTCTTT. This sequence joins TRBV27 and TRBJ1-1, with TRBD1 matching 10 bases. In germline, CDR1 is MNHEY, CDR2 SMNVEV (reference sequence). The trim removed 5 bases at V and 4 bases at J, leaving 7 bases unmatched. This CDR3 contains 15 residues.

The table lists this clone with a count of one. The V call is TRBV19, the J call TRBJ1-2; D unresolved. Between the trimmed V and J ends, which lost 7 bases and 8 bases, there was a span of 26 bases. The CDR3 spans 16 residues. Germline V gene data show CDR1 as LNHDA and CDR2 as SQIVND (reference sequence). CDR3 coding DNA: TGTGCCAGTACCTTGGACGGCGGCGCCGGTCTTGGCGGCTACACCTTC. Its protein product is CASTLDGGAGLGGYTF.

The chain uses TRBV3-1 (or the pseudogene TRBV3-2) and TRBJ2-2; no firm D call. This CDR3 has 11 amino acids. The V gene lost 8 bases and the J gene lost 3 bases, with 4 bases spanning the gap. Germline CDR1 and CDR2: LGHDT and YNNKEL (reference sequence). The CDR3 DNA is TGTGCCAGCGGCGACACCGGGGAGCTGTTTTTT. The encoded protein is CASGDTGELFF.

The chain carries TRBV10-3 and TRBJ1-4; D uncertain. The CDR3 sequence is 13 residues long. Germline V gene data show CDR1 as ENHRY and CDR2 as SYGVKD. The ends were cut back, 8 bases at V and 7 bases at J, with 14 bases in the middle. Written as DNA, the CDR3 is TGTGCCATCTCCGGGTCTCCAATTGAAAAACTGTTTTTT. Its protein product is CAISGSPIEKLFF.

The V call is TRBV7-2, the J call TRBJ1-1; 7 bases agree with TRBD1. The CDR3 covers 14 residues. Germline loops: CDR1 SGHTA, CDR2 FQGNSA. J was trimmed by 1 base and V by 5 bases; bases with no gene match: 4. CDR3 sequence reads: CASSADRSNTEAFF. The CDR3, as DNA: TGTGCCAGCAGCGCGGACAGGTCGAACACTGAAGCTTTCTTT.

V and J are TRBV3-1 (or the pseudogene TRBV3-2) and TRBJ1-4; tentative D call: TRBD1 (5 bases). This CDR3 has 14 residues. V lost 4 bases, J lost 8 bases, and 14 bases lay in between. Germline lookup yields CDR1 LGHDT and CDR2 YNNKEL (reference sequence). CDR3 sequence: CASSPGAGSEKLFF. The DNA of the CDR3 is TGTGCCAGCAGCCCCGGGGCAGGGAGCGAAAAACTGTTTTTT.

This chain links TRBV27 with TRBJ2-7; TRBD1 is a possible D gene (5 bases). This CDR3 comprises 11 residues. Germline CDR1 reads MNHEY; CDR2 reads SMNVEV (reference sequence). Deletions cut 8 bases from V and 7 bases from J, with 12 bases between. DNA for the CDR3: TGTGCCAGCGGGGTCTCAGGGGAGCAGTACTTC. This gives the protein CASGVSGEQYF.

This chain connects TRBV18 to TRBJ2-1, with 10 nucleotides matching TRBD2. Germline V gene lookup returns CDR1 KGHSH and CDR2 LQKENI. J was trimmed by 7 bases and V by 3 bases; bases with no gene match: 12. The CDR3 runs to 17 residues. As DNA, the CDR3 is TGTGCCAGCTCACCGGGTAGCGGGAGGTTCCTGGGGAATGAGCAGTTCTTC. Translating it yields CASSPGSGRFLGNEQFF.

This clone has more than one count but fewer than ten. The CDR3 nucleotides read TGTGCCTGGAGTGTACTGGGCTCTGGGGCCAACGTCCTGACTTTC. Amino acids: CAWSVLGSGANVLTF. The chain has TRBV30 and TRBJ2-6; D gene unclear. V lost 0 bases and J 0 bases, leaving 6 bases between the germline ends. Germline loops: CDR1 GTSNPN, CDR2 SVGIG (reference sequence). CDR3 size: 15 residues.

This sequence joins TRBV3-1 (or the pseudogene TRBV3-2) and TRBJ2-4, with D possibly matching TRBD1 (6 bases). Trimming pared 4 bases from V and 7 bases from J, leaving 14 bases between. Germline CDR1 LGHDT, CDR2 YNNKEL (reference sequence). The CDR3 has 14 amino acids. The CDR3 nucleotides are TGTGCCAGCAGCCCCCAATTCCAGGGGAACATTCAGTACTTC. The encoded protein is CASSPQFQGNIQYF.

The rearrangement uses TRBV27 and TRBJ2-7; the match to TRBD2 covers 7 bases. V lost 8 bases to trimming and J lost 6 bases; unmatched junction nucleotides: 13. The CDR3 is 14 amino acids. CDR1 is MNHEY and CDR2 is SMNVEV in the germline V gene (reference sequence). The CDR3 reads CASGRGAKYFEQYF. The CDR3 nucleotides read TGTGCCAGCGGGAGGGGCGCCAAGTACTTCGAGCAGTACTTC.

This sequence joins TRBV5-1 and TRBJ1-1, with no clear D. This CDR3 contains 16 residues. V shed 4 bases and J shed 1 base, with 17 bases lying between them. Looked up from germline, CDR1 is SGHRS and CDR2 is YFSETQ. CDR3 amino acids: CASSGKSGGPNTEAFF. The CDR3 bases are TGCGCCAGCAGCGGAAAGAGTGGCGGCCCGAACACTGAAGCTTTCTTT.

In DNA form, the CDR3 reads TGTGCCAGCGGGCAAAACTATGGCTACACCTTC. This encodes CASGQNYGYTF. V is TRBV28 and J is TRBJ1-2; D uncertain. This CDR3 contains 11 residues. Trimming removed 8 bases at V and 2 bases at J, with 6 bases between. Germline assignment: CDR1 MDHEN and CDR2 SYDVKM.

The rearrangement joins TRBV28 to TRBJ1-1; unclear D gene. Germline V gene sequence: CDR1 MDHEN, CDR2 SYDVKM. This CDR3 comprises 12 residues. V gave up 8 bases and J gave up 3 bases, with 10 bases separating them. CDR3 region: CASRSGHTEAFF. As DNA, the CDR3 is TGTGCCAGCCGCTCTGGGCACACTGAAGCTTTCTTT.

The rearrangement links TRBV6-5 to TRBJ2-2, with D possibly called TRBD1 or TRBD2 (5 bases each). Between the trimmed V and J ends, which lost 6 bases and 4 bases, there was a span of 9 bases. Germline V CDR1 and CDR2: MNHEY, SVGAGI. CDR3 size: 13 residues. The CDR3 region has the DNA TGTGCCAGCAGCGGGACGTCCACCGGGGAGCTGTTTTTT. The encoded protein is CASSGTSTGELFF.

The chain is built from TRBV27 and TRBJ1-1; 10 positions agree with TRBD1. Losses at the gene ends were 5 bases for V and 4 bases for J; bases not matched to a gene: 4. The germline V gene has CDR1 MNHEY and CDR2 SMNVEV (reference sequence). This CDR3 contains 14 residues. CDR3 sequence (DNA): TGTGCCAGCAGTCCGAGGACAGGGGGCACTGAAGCTTTCTTT. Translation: CASSPRTGGTEAFF.

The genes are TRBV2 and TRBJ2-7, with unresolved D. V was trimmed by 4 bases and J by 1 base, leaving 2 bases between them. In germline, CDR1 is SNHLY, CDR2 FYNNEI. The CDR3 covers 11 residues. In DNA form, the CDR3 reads TGTGCCAGCAGTGCTTCCTACGAGCAGTACTTC. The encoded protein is CASSASYEQYF.